Listed below are T cell receptor beta chains from one sample, sequenced in a study of response to subunit inactivated influenza vaccine. MiXCR, applied by TCRdb to the RT-PCR reads, yields one record per CDR3 protein. Of a few hundred thousand distinct CDR3 sequences in the sample, 12% to 15% were seen once. Specimen: PBMCs from blood, collected 11 to 12 days after vaccination. The receptors were gathered from a man in his fifties or sixties who received an inactivated influenza vaccine. Both conserved end residues are part of each CDR3. D genes are given only for firm matches. The size entry is marked missing in some rows and otherwise reads once, few, many or a size class.

CDR3aa: CASSQDGAGSGGDTQYF; CDR3nt: TGTGCCAGCAGCCAAGATGGGGCTGGCTCAGGGGGAGATACGCAGTATTTT; v_gene: TRBV4-2; j_gene: TRBJ2-3; abundance: many; d_gene: TRBD1
CDR3aa: CSATTSGTGDTQYF; CDR3nt: TGCAGTGCTACGACTAGCGGAACAGGGGATACGCAGTATTTT; v_gene: TRBV20-1; j_gene: TRBJ2-3; abundance: NA; d_gene: TRBD2
CDR3aa: CASSFALGEQYF; CDR3nt: TGTGCCAGCAGCTTTGCCCTAGGGGAGCAGTACTTC; v_gene: TRBV7-2; j_gene: TRBJ2-7; abundance: NA; d_gene: NA
CDR3aa: CASRRDSTNNEQFF; CDR3nt: TGTGCCAGCAGACGGGACAGCACAAACAATGAGCAGTTCTTC; v_gene: TRBV12-3/TRBV12-4; j_gene: TRBJ2-1; abundance: NA; d_gene: TRBD1
CDR3aa: CARRSGEQNTEAFF; CDR3nt: TGTGCCAGGCGGTCAGGGGAGCAGAACACTGAAGCTTTCTTT; v_gene: TRBV2; j_gene: TRBJ1-1; abundance: few; d_gene: NA
CDR3aa: CASSFLLGGELFF; CDR3nt: TGTGCCAGCAGCTTTCTCTTGGGCGGGGAGCTGTTTTTT; v_gene: TRBV7-9; j_gene: TRBJ2-2; abundance: NA; d_gene: NA
CDR3aa: CASSQATGRNTGELFF; CDR3nt: TGCGCCAGCAGCCAGGCGACAGGGAGGAACACCGGGGAGCTGTTTTTT; v_gene: TRBV4-3; j_gene: TRBJ2-2; abundance: few; d_gene: TRBD1
CDR3aa: CASGQGIGPQHF; CDR3nt: TGTGCTAGTGGACAGGGTATAGGTCCCCAGCATTTT; v_gene: TRBV12-5; j_gene: TRBJ1-5; abundance: few; d_gene: NA
CDR3aa: CSARAGTGGYEQYF; CDR3nt: TGCAGTGCTAGAGCCGGGACAGGTGGCTACGAGCAGTACTTC; v_gene: TRBV20-1; j_gene: TRBJ2-7; abundance: NA; d_gene: TRBD1
CDR3aa: CASNPGPKVGGYTF; CDR3nt: TGTGCCAGCAACCCGGGACCCAAGGTTGGGGGCTACACCTTC; v_gene: TRBV12-3/TRBV12-4; j_gene: TRBJ1-2; abundance: once; d_gene: NA
CDR3aa: CAISESQWLGYTF; CDR3nt: TGTGCCATCAGTGAGTCCCAGTGGCTTGGCTACACCTTC; v_gene: TRBV10-3; j_gene: TRBJ1-2; abundance: few; d_gene: NA
CDR3aa: CSVSHLLAGSSYNEQFF; CDR3nt: TGCAGCGTCTCGCACCTACTAGCGGGGAGCTCCTACAATGAGCAGTTCTTC; v_gene: TRBV29-1; j_gene: TRBJ2-1; abundance: few; d_gene: TRBD2
CDR3aa: CASSLQAGIGLGYNEQFF; CDR3nt: TGTGCCAGCAGCCTGCAAGCGGGGATTGGTCTCGGTTACAATGAGCAGTTCTTC; v_gene: TRBV14; j_gene: TRBJ2-1; abundance: NA; d_gene: TRBD2
CDR3aa: CASSSERATDTQYF; CDR3nt: TGTGCCAGCAGCTCAGAACGAGCTACAGATACGCAGTATTTT; v_gene: TRBV7-9; j_gene: TRBJ2-3; abundance: NA; d_gene: NA
CDR3aa: CAISDQVNTEAFF; CDR3nt: TGTGCCATCAGTGATCAGGTGAACACTGAAGCTTTCTTT; v_gene: TRBV10-3; j_gene: TRBJ1-1; abundance: NA; d_gene: NA
CDR3aa: CSARDERQETQYF; CDR3nt: TGCAGTGCTAGAGATGAAAGACAAGAGACCCAGTACTTC; v_gene: TRBV20-1; j_gene: TRBJ2-5; abundance: few; d_gene: NA
CDR3aa: CASHLSVAYNEQFF; CDR3nt: TGTGCCAGCCATCTGTCAGTAGCTTACAATGAGCAGTTCTTC; v_gene: TRBV28; j_gene: TRBJ2-1; abundance: NA; d_gene: NA
CDR3aa: CASSSLAESTDTQYF; CDR3nt: TGTGCCAGCAGTTCCCTAGCGGAGAGCACAGATACGCAGTATTTT; v_gene: TRBV12-3/TRBV12-4; j_gene: TRBJ2-3; abundance: NA; d_gene: TRBD2
CDR3aa: CASSQVGRPDEQYF; CDR3nt: TGTGCCAGCAGCCAAGTGGGCAGGCCAGACGAGCAGTACTTC; v_gene: TRBV3-1; j_gene: TRBJ2-7; abundance: NA; d_gene: NA
CDR3aa: CSVEEWRSDRDTGELFF; CDR3nt: TGCAGCGTTGAAGAGTGGAGGAGCGACAGGGATACCGGGGAGCTGTTTTTT; v_gene: TRBV29-1; j_gene: TRBJ2-2; abundance: many; d_gene: TRBD1
CDR3aa: CASRGGRKQFF; CDR3nt: TGTGCCAGCAGAGGAGGCCGGAAGCAGTTCTTC; v_gene: TRBV6-5; j_gene: TRBJ2-1; abundance: few; d_gene: NA
CDR3aa: CASNPGANEQFF; CDR3nt: TGTGCCAGCAACCCCGGGGCGAATGAGCAGTTCTTC; v_gene: TRBV12-3/TRBV12-4; j_gene: TRBJ2-1; abundance: few; d_gene: NA